This T cell receptor (beta chain) was found in a study of cytomegalovirus exposure and HLA in healthy donors. The study, taken as a whole, reports: Being indistinguishable, some V segments were excluded, TRBV6-2 and TRBV6-3 among them.

The PCR used 60 Vbeta and 13 Jbeta primers. Measured with immunoSEQ multiplex PCR; TCRdb has only the in-frame clones, and not every one. Among 110,000 or so clones listed, around three quarters were seen once. Points on this clone: Its specificity is not known.

CDR1 and CDR2 from the germline V gene are LGHNA and YSLEER. The trim removed 4 bases at V and 4 bases at J, leaving 17 bases unmatched. The CDR3 covers 18 residues. This clonotype originated in a human donor in good health. Sequencing used PBMCs. This rearrangement joins TRBV4-3 to TRBJ2-5; 8 bases agree with TRBD1. The CDR3 spells CASSPHLDSVRGRETQYF. The DNA of the CDR3 is TGCGCCAGCAGCCCCCACTTAGATTCCGTCAGGGGGCGAGAGACCCAGTACTTC.